Given below is one T cell receptor beta chain in context. The target antigen is unknown. PCR was performed using 60 Vbeta and 13 Jbeta primers. The protocol was immunoSEQ multiplex PCR, while the TCRdb copy is restricted to in-frame clones and leaves out a portion. This sample has roughly 120,000 clones; about 70% occur once, and the top ten carry 4.1%. This record belongs to a study of cytomegalovirus exposure and HLA in healthy donors. Background on the study: There were 90 million to 140 million unique TCR beta sequences, drawn from approximately 190 million T cells, in an earlier analysis. Findings and caveats of the study: Many donors shared some public TCRs, even though most TCR sequences were rare. Exclusion as indistinguishable affected some V segments, including TRBV6-2 and TRBV6-3.

The V gene's germline CDR1 is LNHDA and CDR2 SQIVND (reference sequence). Trimming shortened V by 5 bases and J by 6 bases, and 14 bases separated the two germline ends. This CDR3 is 13 amino acids long. What was sequenced was PBMCs. This clonotype originated in a woman in her thirties or forties in good health and CMV-seronegative. This chain connects TRBV19 to TRBJ2-7; TRBD1 is a possible D gene (6 bases). The DNA for the CDR3 is TGTGCCAGTAGTGTACAGGGATCTGGCGAGCAGTACTTC. It translates to CASSVQGSGEQYF.